Described below is a single T cell receptor (beta chain) sequence and its context. What this receptor recognizes is not known. No much larger clonotype is one base removed from it; base qualities were not supplied. Genomic DNA was extracted with the Qiagen DNeasy kit from unsorted PBMCs and from negatively selected CD4+ and CD8+ fractions. TCR beta CDR3 regions were subjected to amplification by immunoSEQ multiplex PCR with primers that anneal to V and J segments. Amplification bias was minimized using a synthetic immune receptor repertoire, and residual bias was removed computationally after sequencing. As for the authors' bioinformatics: Custom Python scripts were used to quantify repertoire diversity as the Shannon entropy index. The unsorted, CD4+ and CD8+ repertoires were each analyzed separately, with the exception of combined analyses, where CD4+ and CD8+ sequences were merged in silico. This is the immuneACCESS table as TCRdb keeps it, with only in-frame sequences that have V and J called. A part of the clones is gone; compared with another copy, unresolved V genes explain less than half, and the rest is unexplained. D and trimming were read from the DNA, whereas the V and J calls and clone size are those reported in that table. The sample yields 20,000 to 30,000 clones; about 90% were counted once. Around 0.53% of the sample lies in the top ten.

The data were obtained in a study of PD-1 blockade in classical Hodgkin lymphoma (dated by TCRdb to 2019 to 2021). Study-level background: To define a peripheral blood immune signature of response to PD-1 blockade in classical Hodgkin lymphoma, the study combined TCR beta sequencing with CyTOF. Findings and caveats that apply to the study as a whole: The study was limited to a single clinical trial cohort, and causes of repertoire differences, possibly disease activity or prior therapy, remained undefined. Baseline TCR diversity was reported as lower in newly diagnosed patients than in healthy donors, and lower still in relapsed/refractory patients.

From a lookup of the germline V gene, CDR1 and CDR2 are ENHRY and SYGVKD. Trimming removed 8 bases from V and 5 bases from J; the gene matches leave 4 bases unexplained. The CDR3 starts with the cysteine, ends with the phenylalanine, and has 13 residues. The sequence is cut down to CDR3 DNA, 39 bases in frame from base 1. The time point label corresponds to: newly diagnosed, previously untreated cHL patient sample. A Miltenyi CD4+ T cell isolation kit was used for magnetic negative selection to purify CD4+ T cells from thawed PBMCs. PBMCs from patients with newly diagnosed, previously untreated classical Hodgkin lymphoma were sequenced as a comparison group for the relapsed/refractory trial patients. After peripheral blood was drawn into 8 mL Vacutainer Cell Preparation Tubes, PBMCs were isolated by centrifugation and then cryopreserved. Purified CD4+ and CD8+ fractions were prepared only for cases with an additional available PBMC sample. On LS columns in a quadroMACS separator, the magnetically labelled cells were depleted, and the flow-through was collected as the purified fraction.

This chain is built from TRBV10-3 and TRBJ2-5, and 11 junction bases match TRBD2. The TCR comes from a human donor with classical Hodgkin lymphoma. The sample comprised CD4+ T cells from blood. The DNA reads as follows: TGTGCCATCCGGATAGCGGGGGGGGAGACCCAGTACTTC. This yields the protein CAIRIAGGETQYF.